The rows below give T cell receptor beta chains drawn from one sample of a study of human T cells and chemical hapten exposure. TCRdb reprocessed the RACE reads with MiXCR, giving one entry per CDR3 protein. Among around 330,000 distinct CDR3 sequences, approximately 5.8% were seen once, and the ten largest hold around 8%. This sample comprised whole blood, obtained in connection with sensitization to the hapten diphenylcyclopropenone (DPC). Receptors were obtained from a woman aged 18-35 years with alopecia areata. Some clones in this sample may be carry-over from other donors' samples. CDR3s include the opening cysteine and the closing phenylalanine or tryptophan. A D gene is named only where the DNA matches it firmly. Clone size is given for some rows only: seen once, a few or many times, or a class if the clone is expanded.

d_gene,v_gene,j_gene,len,abundance,CDR3aa,CDR3nt
TRBD2,TRBV3-1,TRBJ2-1,18,many,CASSQTLSRLAGYNEQFF,TGTGCCAGCAGCCAAACCCTTTCGAGACTAGCGGGGTACAATGAGCAGTTCTTC
-,TRBV5-8,TRBJ2-3,14,few,CASSLTERTDTQYF,TGTGCCAGCAGCTTGACAGAGCGCACAGATACGCAGTATTTT
TRBD1,TRBV29-1,TRBJ1-2,13,few,CSVSGGASYGYTF,TGCAGCGTCTCAGGGGGCGCGAGCTATGGCTACACCTTC
-,TRBV9,TRBJ2-4,13,many,CASSGDSRGIQYF,TGTGCCAGCAGCGGGGATTCTAGGGGAATTCAGTACTTC
-,TRBV7-9,TRBJ1-4,17,many,CASSSPEGFRTNEKLFF,TGTGCCAGCAGCTCCCCTGAGGGGTTTCGGACTAATGAAAAACTGTTTTTT
TRBD1,TRBV6-5,TRBJ1-1,17,many,CASSYFGTGARNTEAFF,TGTGCCAGCAGTTACTTTGGGACAGGGGCTCGGAACACTGAAGCTTTCTTT
-,TRBV25-1,TRBJ1-4,14,many,CASRPGGAGEKLFF,TGTGCCAGCAGGCCCGGGGGCGCCGGTGAAAAACTGTTTTTT
-,TRBV12-3/TRBV12-4,TRBJ1-6,15,-,CASSLVGQGGSPLHF,TGTGCCAGCAGTTTGGTGGGTCAGGGAGGATCACCCCTCCACTTT
-,TRBV20-1,TRBJ2-3,15,-,CSARDGGADTDTQYF,TGCAGTGCTAGAGATGGGGGGGCCGACACAGATACGCAGTATTTT
-,TRBV10-3,TRBJ1-1,16,-,CAISDETGLAVTEAFF,TGTGCCATCAGTGATGAGACAGGCCTGGCAGTGACTGAAGCTTTCTTT
TRBD2,TRBV7-2,TRBJ2-4,16,-,CASSLGAGVAKNIQYF,TGTGCCAGCAGCTTGGGAGCGGGGGTAGCCAAAAACATTCAGTACTTC
TRBD1,TRBV7-2,TRBJ2-5,17,few,CASSLLGSGQGWETQYF,TGTGCCAGCAGCTTATTGGGTTCGGGACAGGGCTGGGAGACCCAGTACTTC
-,TRBV29-1,TRBJ1-1,13,-,CSVEVQDGTEAFF,TGCAGCGTTGAAGTCCAGGACGGGACTGAAGCTTTCTTT
-,TRBV25-1,TRBJ2-3,14,many,CASMDTRGIDTQYF,TGTGCCAGCATGGACACCAGGGGAATAGATACGCAGTATTTT